These 4 T cell receptor beta chains came from one sample sequenced in a study of blood T cell repertoires in COVID-19 (dated by TCRdb to about 2020). Library creation used the immunoSEQ multiplex PCR assay. TCRdb limited this immuneACCESS table to in-frame rearrangements with V and J called. A share of clones is missing; checked studies link under half to unresolved V genes, and the rest is unexplained. Counted in this sample were a few hundred thousand clones; about 90% of them appeared once. The top ten constitute around 4.6% of the sample. Sequenced input: PBMCs or T cells enriched from blood (not recorded which). Receptor source: a man aged 25 to 40 who had recovered from COVID-19.

The chain has TRBV5-4 and TRBJ2-7; maybe TRBD1 (5 bases). The V gene lost 1 base and the J gene lost 4 bases, with 12 bases spanning the gap. The V gene's germline CDR1 is SGHNT and CDR2 YYREEE (reference sequence). This CDR3 spans 14 amino acids. The CDR3 reads CASSLSQGSYEQYF. The CDR3 DNA is TGTGCCAGCAGCTTGAGCCAGGGATCTTACGAGCAGTACTTC.

The chain links TRBV11-2 to TRBJ2-7, with a weak D call TRBD1 (5 bases). V was clipped by 5 bases and J by 3 bases, with 8 bases between them. CDR1 is SGHAT, CDR2 FQNNGV, per germline. The CDR3 length is 12 residues. The CDR3 DNA sequence: TGTGCCAGCAGCATAGGACACTACGAGCAGTACTTC. It codes for CASSIGHYEQYF.

The gene calls are TRBV19 and TRBJ2-5; 9 bases match TRBD1. Per germline, CDR1 LNHDA and CDR2 SQIVND (reference sequence). This CDR3 region has 15 residues. With 5 bases clipped from V and 6 bases from J, the junction kept 10 bases outside the gene matches. The CDR3 loop reads CASSVPGQGTQTQYF. The CDR3 DNA sequence: TGTGCCAGTAGTGTACCGGGACAGGGTACGCAGACCCAGTACTTC. Looking up the rest from reference TRBV19 and TRBJ2-5 gives the full variable domain: DGGITQSPKYLFRKEGQNVTLSCEQNLNHDAMYWYRQDPGQGLRLIYYSQIVNDFQKGDIAEGYSVSREKKESFPLTVTSAQKNPTAFYLCASSVPGQGTQTQYFGPGTRLLVL.

The V call is TRBV23-1, the J call TRBJ1-1; D might be TRBD1 (5 bases). TRBV23-1 is filed as an ORF, its function uncertain. V lost 4 bases to trimming and J lost 4 bases, with 16 bases between them. The length of the CDR3 is 15 residues. Written as DNA, the CDR3 is TGCGCCAGCAGTCTCGACAGCTTTTCGTTCACTGAAGCTTTCTTT. Translation gives CASSLDSFSFTEAFF.